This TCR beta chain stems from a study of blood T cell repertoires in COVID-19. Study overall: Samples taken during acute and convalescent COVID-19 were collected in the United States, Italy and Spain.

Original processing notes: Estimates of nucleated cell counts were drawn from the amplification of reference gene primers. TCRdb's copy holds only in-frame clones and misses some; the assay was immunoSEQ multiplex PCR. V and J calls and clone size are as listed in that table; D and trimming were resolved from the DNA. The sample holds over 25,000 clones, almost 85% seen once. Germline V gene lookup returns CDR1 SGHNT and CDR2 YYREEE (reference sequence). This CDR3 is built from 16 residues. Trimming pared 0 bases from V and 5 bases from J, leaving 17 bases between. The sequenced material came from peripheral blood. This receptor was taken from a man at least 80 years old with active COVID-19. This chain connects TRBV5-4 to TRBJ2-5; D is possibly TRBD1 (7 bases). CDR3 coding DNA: TGTGCCAGCAGCTTGGGTTCGCAGGGGGGCACTGAGACCCAGTACTTC. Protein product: CASSLGSQGGTETQYF.